This TCR beta chain was recovered during a study of cytomegalovirus exposure and HLA in healthy donors. Study-level points and caveats: It was about 150 TCR beta chains that were listed as cytomegalovirus-associated. Earlier findings revealed that most TCR beta V segments proved productive either about 87% or about 30% of the time. Rarity marked most TCR sequences, yet some public TCRs occurred in many donors.

This CDR3 spans 13 amino acids. Germline values: CDR1 MDHEN, CDR2 SYDVKM. The ends were cut back, 4 bases at V and 4 bases at J, with 10 bases in the middle. To note about this clone: The antigen is undetermined.

PCR primers comprised 60 Vbeta and 13 Jbeta primers. Authors' analysis steps: Later analysis identified tens of millions of unique TCR beta chains, approximately 11 million shared. TCRdb keeps only in-frame clones here, not all; method: immunoSEQ multiplex PCR. V and J calls and clone size are those listed in that table; D and trimming were worked out from the DNA. The sample lists some 170,000 clones, more than 80% occurring once. Material for sequencing was PBMCs. The V call is TRBV28, the J call TRBJ2-5, with D perhaps matching TRBD1 (6 bases). The TCR was taken from a woman aged 18-29 years in good health and CMV-seropositive. CDR3: CASSSDRTETQYF. CDR3 DNA sequence: TGTGCCAGCAGTTCAGACAGGACAGAGACCCAGTACTTC.